The 30 T cell receptor beta chains listed next were all sequenced from one sample in a study of beta chain features in type 1 diabetes. Reverse transcribing all isolated RNA meant expressed TCRB transcripts were sequenced. Some clones are missing from TCRdb's copy, which holds only in-frame ones; the method was immunoSEQ multiplex PCR. This table has 110,000 or so clones, 40% appearing once. The sequenced sample consisted of stem cell memory CD4+ T cells from blood. These receptors were obtained from a woman aged 18-29 years in good health.

This clone occurred many times. The rearrangement uses TRBV29-1 and TRBJ2-7; 9 bases are shared with TRBD1. The V gene end was trimmed by 3 bases and the J gene end by 5 bases; junction bases not matched to a gene: 2. In germline, CDR1 is SQVTM, CDR2 ANQGSEA. The CDR3 is 12 residues long. For the CDR3, the DNA is TGCAGCGTTGACGGACAGGGGCACGAGCAGTACTTC. Translated, it gives CSVDGQGHEQYF.

The chain recombines TRBV28 with TRBJ2-7; 11 positions match TRBD2. CDR3 length: 13 amino acids. CDR1 is MDHEN, CDR2 SYDVKM, per germline. Trimming cost V 10 bases and J 5 bases; bases outside gene matches: 7. CDR3 nucleotide sequence: TGTGCCACCGTAGCGGGAGGGCCCCACGAGCAGTACTTC. Amino acid sequence: CATVAGGPHEQYF.

The chain links TRBV5-1 to TRBJ2-7; D may be TRBD2 (6 bases). Deletions cut 4 bases from V and 2 bases from J, with 16 bases between. In germline, CDR1 is SGHRS, CDR2 YFSETQ. This CDR3 is built from 15 residues. CDR3 nucleotide sequence: TGCGCCAGCAGCCGGGACTCCCTTACCGCCTACGAGCAGTACTTC. Translation: CASSRDSLTAYEQYF.

This rearrangement joins TRBV5-4 to TRBJ2-2, with 8 nucleotides matching TRBD2. The J segment lost 6 bases and the V segment lost 6 bases, leaving 10 bases of the junction unmatched. There are 15 residues in the CDR3. The germline CDR1 and CDR2 sequences are SGHNT and YYREEE (reference sequence). Here the CDR3 reads CASTGGAGSSGELFF. The CDR3 DNA sequence: TGTGCCAGCACCGGGGGGGCGGGATCATCCGGGGAGCTGTTTTTT.

The V call is TRBV6-6, the J call TRBJ2-5, with D unclear. The CDR3 covers 11 residues. The V end lost 6 bases, the J end lost 5 bases, and 7 bases lay between the germline ends. Germline CDR1 reads MNHNY; CDR2 reads SVGAGI (reference sequence). The CDR3 reads CASSRQETQYF. CDR3 coding DNA: TGTGCCAGCAGCCGTCAGGAGACCCAGTACTTC.

This clone was observed a few times. The CDR3 protein is CASSFGTPFSSGANVLTF. The CDR3 DNA reads as TGTGCCAGCAGCTTTGGCACCCCCTTCTCCTCTGGGGCCAACGTCCTGACTTTC. The chain couples TRBV7-8 to TRBJ2-6, with D unclear. Germline lookup yields CDR1 SGHVS and CDR2 FQNEAQ. V lost 3 bases, J lost 0 bases, and 15 bases lay in between. The CDR3 spans 18 residues.

This clone occurred a few times. The chain carries TRBV5-1 and TRBJ1-5; D remains ambiguous. The CDR3 is 13 residues long. With 3 bases removed from V and 2 bases from J, the gap between germline ends came to 6 bases. CDR1 is SGHRS and CDR2 is YFSETQ in the germline V gene. For the CDR3, the DNA is TGCGCCAGCAGCTCAGAGGGCAATCAGCCCCAGCATTTT. Its protein is CASSSEGNQPQHF.

The chain carries TRBV29-1 and TRBJ2-7; D remains ambiguous. Between the trimmed V and J ends, which lost 0 bases and 5 bases, there was a span of 11 bases. CDR3 length: 13 amino acids. The germline V gene encodes CDR1 SQVTM and CDR2 ANQGSEA. The CDR3 DNA follows: TGCAGCGTTGAAGATCGCAGGATCCACGAGCAGTACTTC. Its translation: CSVEDRRIHEQYF.

This sequence joins TRBV11-2 and TRBJ2-5; 13 bases match TRBD2. V lost 5 bases and J lost 4; bases outside the gene matches: 10. Germline loops: CDR1 SGHAT, CDR2 FQNNGV. CDR3 length: 17 amino acids. CDR3 protein: CASSRGETSGRRETQYF. In DNA, the CDR3 is TGTGCCAGCAGCCGAGGAGAGACTAGCGGGAGGCGAGAGACCCAGTACTTC.

This chain links TRBV29-1 with TRBJ2-1; 9 nucleotides line up with TRBD1. The CDR3 has 15 residues. Germline CDR1 is SQVTM and CDR2 is ANQGSEA. J was trimmed by 4 bases and V by 8 bases; bases with no gene match: 12. The CDR3 region is CSSLPGTGRYNEQFF. In DNA, the CDR3 is TGCAGCTCCCTACCCGGGACAGGGAGGTACAATGAGCAGTTCTTC.

The chain employs TRBV30 and TRBJ2-7, with D possibly matching TRBD1 (6 bases). The CDR3 is 15 residues long. CDR1 is GTSNPN and CDR2 is SVGIG in the germline V gene (reference sequence). The germline V and J ends were trimmed by 5 bases and 3 bases, with 20 bases remaining between them. CDR3 nucleotide sequence: TGTGCCTGGGATCAGAACAGGGTAATAGGCTACGAGCAGTACTTC. Its translation: CAWDQNRVIGYEQYF.

This clone was seen only a few times. V usage is TRBV9 and J usage is TRBJ2-3, with TRBD2 as a possible D gene (6 bases). CDR1 is SGDLS and CDR2 is YYNGEE in the germline V gene. The CDR3 is 13 amino acids. Trimming left V 3 bases short and J 6 bases short, with 11 bases between. This chain's CDR3 is CASSAAGPDTQYF. CDR3 nucleotides: TGTGCCAGCAGCGCAGCGGGCCCGGATACGCAGTATTTT.

This clone was detected only once. The rearrangement uses TRBV6-5 and TRBJ2-7, with 12 bases that match TRBD2. Germline V gives CDR1 MNHEY, CDR2 SVGAGI. The CDR3 runs to 15 residues. V trimming: 4 bases; J trimming: 5 bases; junction bases outside the gene matches: 6. This chain's CDR3 is CASSLQGLAGNEQYF. In DNA form, the CDR3 reads TGTGCCAGCAGTTTACAAGGACTAGCGGGAAACGAGCAGTACTTC.

This clone was observed a few times. The chain uses TRBV18 and TRBJ2-5, with TRBD2 as a possible D gene (5 bases). The ends were cut back, 0 bases at V and 5 bases at J, with 7 bases in the middle. Germline assignment: CDR1 KGHSH and CDR2 LQKENI. CDR3 length equals 13 residues. For the CDR3, the DNA is TGTGCCAGCTCACCACCTAGCGTTGAGACCCAGTACTTC. It yields the protein CASSPPSVETQYF.

This chain links TRBV6-5 with TRBJ2-3, with TRBD1 matching over 7 bases. Germline V gene data show CDR1 as MNHEY and CDR2 as SVGAGI. This CDR3 region has 15 residues. With V trimmed by 4 bases and J by 2 bases, 6 bases remained unmatched. CDR3 sequence (DNA): TGTGCCAGCAGTTTCCCGGGACAGATCACAGATACGCAGTATTTT. It specifies CASSFPGQITDTQYF.

The sample holds a few counts of this clone. This chain uses TRBV7-8 with TRBJ2-7, with D unresolved. Germline V gene sequence: CDR1 SGHVS, CDR2 FQNEAQ. The CDR3 is 13 amino acids. V lost 1 base to trimming and J lost 1 base, with 5 bases between them. The chain's CDR3 is CASSLVASYEQYF. For the CDR3, the DNA is TGTGCCAGCAGCTTAGTAGCATCCTACGAGCAGTACTTC.

This chain links TRBV7-9 with TRBJ2-1; 7 bases line up with TRBD2. The CDR3 is 16 residues long. Trimming at V came to 3 bases and at J to 5 bases, leaving 10 bases not matched to a gene. Germline V gene lookup returns CDR1 SEHNR and CDR2 FQNEAQ (reference sequence). The CDR3: CASSLRGGGEHNEQFF. CDR3 coding DNA: TGTGCCAGCAGCTTGCGGGGCGGGGGAGAACACAATGAGCAGTTCTTC.

The chain recombines TRBV7-9 with TRBJ2-6; 7 nucleotides match TRBD1. CDR3 length equals 19 residues. The germline V gene encodes CDR1 SEHNR and CDR2 FQNEAQ (reference sequence). V shed 5 bases, J shed 0 bases, and the junction held 13 bases outside the gene matches. The chain's CDR3 is CASSPITGQQFSGANVLTF. The CDR3 coding sequence is TGTGCCAGCAGCCCTATTACGGGACAGCAGTTCTCTGGGGCCAACGTCCTGACTTTC. Complete variable domain (other parts from reference TRBV7-9 and TRBJ2-6): DTGVSQNPRHKITKRGQNVTFRCDPISEHNRLYWYRQTLGQGPEFLTYFQNEAQLEKSRLLSDRFSAERPKGSFSTLEIQRTEQGDSAMYLCASSPITGQQFSGANVLTFGAGSRLTVL.

The chain combines TRBV28 with TRBJ2-1; possibly TRBD1 for D (6 bases). The germline gives CDR1 MDHEN, CDR2 SYDVKM. The CDR3 spans 15 residues. The V end lost 1 base, the J end lost 4 bases, and 11 bases lay between the germline ends. The chain's CDR3 is CASSLSGAPYNEQFF. The CDR3 bases are TGTGCCAGCAGTTTATCAGGGGCCCCGTACAATGAGCAGTTCTTC. Full variable domain (missing parts from reference TRBV28 and TRBJ2-1): DVKVTQSSRYLVKRTGEKVFLECVQDMDHENMFWYRQDPGLGLRLIYFSYDVKMKEKGDIPEGYSVSREKKERFSLILESASTNQTSMYLCASSLSGAPYNEQFFGPGTRLTVL.

The rearrangement uses TRBV7-6 and TRBJ1-2, with 9 bases matching TRBD1. The V and J ends lost 8 bases and 5 bases, in that order; junction bases with no gene match: 12. From germline, CDR1 is SGHVS and CDR2 FNYEAQ. CDR3 length equals 15 residues. The CDR3 coding sequence is TGTGCCAGCGCGAAATTACAGGGGGCTGGTTATGGCTACACCTTC. This encodes CASAKLQGAGYGYTF.

This clone was observed a few times. This chain connects TRBV7-3 to TRBJ2-3; TRBD2 matches at 13 bases. Germline assignment: CDR1 SGHTA and CDR2 FQGTGA. Germline trimming cut 5 bases from V and 5 bases from J; bases unmatched to any gene: 7. The CDR3 loop spans 16 amino acids. DNA of the CDR3: TGTGCCAGCAGCCCTCGGACTAGCGGGAGTAAAGATACGCAGTATTTT. Its protein product is CASSPRTSGSKDTQYF.

CDR3 amino acids: CAISEDRGRETQYF. CDR3 sequence (DNA): TGTGCCATCAGTGAGGACAGGGGAAGAGAGACCCAGTACTTC. The rearrangement joins TRBV10-3 to TRBJ2-5; 8 bases match TRBD1. The germline V gene encodes CDR1 ENHRY and CDR2 SYGVKD. V dropped 2 bases and J dropped 4; count of bases not matched to a gene: 3. This CDR3 spans 14 amino acids.

The chain recombines TRBV2 with TRBJ1-5; the match to TRBD1 covers 9 bases. The germline V gene encodes CDR1 SNHLY and CDR2 FYNNEI. V gave up 5 bases and J gave up 3 bases; unmatched junction bases: 5. The CDR3 loop spans 15 amino acids. Here the CDR3 reads CASSKLQGANQPQHF. The CDR3, as DNA: TGTGCCAGCAGTAAACTACAGGGGGCCAATCAGCCCCAGCATTTT.

This clone was picked up a small number of times. The CDR3 region has the DNA TGCGCCAGCAGCCAAGATGCGACTAGCGGGAGGCCTGAGCAGTACTTC. Translated, it gives CASSQDATSGRPEQYF. The rearrangement joins TRBV4-1 to TRBJ2-7; 13 nucleotides align to TRBD2. This CDR3 spans 16 amino acids. Germline CDR1 reads MGHRA; CDR2 reads YSYEKL. V lost 0 bases and J lost 7; bases outside the gene matches: 6.

This clone was picked up a small number of times. The chain joins TRBV28 to TRBJ2-3, with a possible D match to TRBD1 (6 bases). Germline V lookup: CDR1 MDHEN, CDR2 SYDVKM. This CDR3 is 17 amino acids long. V lost 5 bases, J lost 4 bases, and 22 bases lay in between. The CDR3 region has the DNA TGTGCCAGCAGTCGAATTTGGGAACAGGGTGTTGCAGATACGCAGTATTTT. This gives the protein CASSRIWEQGVADTQYF.

A few counts support this clone. The V call is TRBV11-1, the J call TRBJ2-3; tentatively, D is TRBD1 (6 bases). The germline V gene has CDR1 SGHAT and CDR2 FQDESV (reference sequence). The CDR3 extends over 17 amino acids. Between the trimmed V and J ends, which lost 3 bases and 2 bases, there was a span of 18 bases. In nucleotides, the CDR3 is TGTGCCAGCAGCTTGGCTCAAATTGGGACACACACAGATACGCAGTATTTT. Protein product: CASSLAQIGTHTDTQYF.

The CDR3 coding sequence is TGTGCCAGCAGTTTTGCATTGGGGGGACAGGGTAACTATGGCTACACCTTC. Translating it yields CASSFALGGQGNYGYTF. This rearrangement joins TRBV27 to TRBJ1-2, with 9 bases identical to TRBD1. From germline, CDR1 is MNHEY and CDR2 SMNVEV (reference sequence). After removal of 3 bases from V and 1 base from J, the junction contained 9 bases not matched to a gene. The CDR3 runs 17 residues.

This sequence joins TRBV6-6 and TRBJ1-2; 7 bases are a match to TRBD1. The germline V gene has CDR1 MNHNY and CDR2 SVGAGI (reference sequence). Trimming removed 7 bases from V and 3 bases from J; junction bases left unmatched: 8. CDR3 length: 14 residues. The CDR3 bases are TGTGCCAGCACCGAAACAGGGGCGGACTATGGCTACACCTTC. Residues: CASTETGADYGYTF.

V gene TRBV5-4 combines with J gene TRBJ2-7; 9 nucleotides line up with TRBD2. Germline CDR1 SGHNT, CDR2 YYREEE (reference sequence). The ends lost 5 bases at V and 5 bases at J; junction bases unmatched: 5. This CDR3 has 13 residues. Here the CDR3 reads CASRPGLAHEQYF. The CDR3 DNA reads as TGTGCCAGCAGGCCGGGACTAGCTCACGAGCAGTACTTC.

The chain joins TRBV2 to TRBJ1-2; 7 bases are shared with TRBD1. Germline CDR1 is SNHLY and CDR2 is FYNNEI. V was pared by 7 bases and J by 4 bases, with 15 bases of the junction left unmatched. The CDR3 length is 16 residues. The CDR3, as DNA: TGTGCCAGCACGAGAAATTACAGGGGTTCCTCCTATGGCTACACCTTC. Translated: CASTRNYRGSSYGYTF.